This T cell receptor (beta chain) stems from a study of blood T cell repertoires in COVID-19. Germline V lookup: CDR1 MDHEN, CDR2 SYDVKM. Unmatched junction bases numbered 6, after V lost 3 bases and J lost 14 bases. This CDR3 contains 12 residues. Under the authors' procedure: Reference gene primer amplification gave nucleated cell count estimates. The method was immunoSEQ multiplex PCR; TCRdb's version includes in-frame clones alone and lacks a portion of them. V, J and clone size reflect that table, while D and trimming were determined from the DNA. The repertoire holds a few hundred thousand clones, with about 88% as singletons. In this sample, this clone turned up once.

The sequence was obtained from a woman younger than 35 who had been exposed to COVID-19. Specimen: PBMCs or T cells enriched from blood (not recorded which). This chain uses TRBV28 with TRBJ1-5; 8 bases are a match to TRBD1. In nucleotides, the CDR3 is TGTGCCAGCAGTTTGGGACAGGAGATCGAGCATTTT. Its protein is CASSLGQEIEHF.